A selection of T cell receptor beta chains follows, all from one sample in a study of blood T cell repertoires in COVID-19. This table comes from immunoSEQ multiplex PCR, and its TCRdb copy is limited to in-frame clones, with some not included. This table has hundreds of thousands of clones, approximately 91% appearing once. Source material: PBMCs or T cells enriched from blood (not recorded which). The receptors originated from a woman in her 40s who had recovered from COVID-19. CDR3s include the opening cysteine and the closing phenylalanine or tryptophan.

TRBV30,CAWSTQGYEQYF
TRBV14,CASSRGLGQPQHF
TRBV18,CASSPRGGVSYEQYF
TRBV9,CASTAGGYGNEQFF
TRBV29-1,CSVAANSDSPNGYTF
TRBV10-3,CAISDVGRGDTNEKLFF
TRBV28,CASRSERGNTDTQYF
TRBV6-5,CASSYDGTGYGYTF
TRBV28,CASITGLAGGHEQFF
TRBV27,CASSLSPSVFGYTF
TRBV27,CASRIQTSGDPKDTQYF